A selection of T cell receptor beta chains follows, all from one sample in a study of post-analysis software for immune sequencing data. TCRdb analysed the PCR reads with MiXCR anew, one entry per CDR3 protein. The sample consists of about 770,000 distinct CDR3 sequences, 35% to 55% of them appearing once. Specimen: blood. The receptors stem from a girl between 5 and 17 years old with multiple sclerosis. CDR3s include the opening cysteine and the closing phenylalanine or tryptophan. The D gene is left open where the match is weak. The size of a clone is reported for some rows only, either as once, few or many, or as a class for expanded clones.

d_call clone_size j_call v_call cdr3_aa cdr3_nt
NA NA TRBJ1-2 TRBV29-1 CSVGVSTNYGYTF TGCAGCGTTGGCGTCTCTACTAACTATGGCTACACCTTC
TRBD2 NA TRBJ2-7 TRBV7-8 CASSLGTSGSWYEQYF TGTGCCAGCAGCTTAGGGACTAGCGGGAGTTGGTACGAGCAGTACTTC
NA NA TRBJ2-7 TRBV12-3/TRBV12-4 CASSFRSGEQYF TGTGCCAGCAGTTTTCGATCGGGCGAGCAGTACTTC
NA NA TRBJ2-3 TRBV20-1 CSAWDLTTDTQYF TGCAGTGCTTGGGACTTGACTACAGATACGCAGTATTTT
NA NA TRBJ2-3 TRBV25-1 CASSDGPEHGPHMDTQYF TGTGCCAGCAGTGACGGACCAGAACACGGCCCGCACATGGATACGCAGTATTTT
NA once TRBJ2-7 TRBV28 CASSIVGLYEQYF TGTGCCAGCAGTATAGTAGGACTCTACGAGCAGTACTTC
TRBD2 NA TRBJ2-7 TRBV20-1 CSAREGLAGPYEQYF TGCAGTGCTAGAGAGGGACTAGCGGGGCCCTACGAGCAGTACTTC
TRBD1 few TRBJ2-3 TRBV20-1 CSAIPGQGPTDTQYF TGCAGTGCCATTCCGGGACAGGGCCCCACAGATACGCAGTATTTT
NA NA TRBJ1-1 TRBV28 CASSLGGLPRRAFF TGTGCCAGCAGTTTGGGGGGACTACCTCGGCGCGCTTTCTTT
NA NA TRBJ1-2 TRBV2 CASTGIRTYGYTF TGTGCCAGCACAGGCATTAGAACCTATGGCTACACCTTC
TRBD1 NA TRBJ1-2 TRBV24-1 CATSGQGAEGYTF TGTGCCACCAGTGGGCAGGGGGCAGAAGGCTACACCTTC
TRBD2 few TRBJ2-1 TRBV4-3 CASSQGQLAGQYNEQFF TGCGCCAGCAGCCAAGGACAGCTAGCGGGCCAGTACAATGAGCAGTTCTTC
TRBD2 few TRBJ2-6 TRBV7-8 CASSLRWLGRARPGANVLTF TGTGCCAGCAGTCTAAGGTGGTTAGGGAGGGCCCGCCCTGGGGCCAACGTCCTGACTTTC
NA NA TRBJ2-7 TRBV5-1 CASSLAGSQGAEQYF TGCGCCAGCAGCTTGGCCGGCAGCCAAGGAGCCGAGCAGTACTTC
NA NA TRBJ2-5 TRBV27 CASSASGEQYF TGTGCCAGCAGTGCATCGGGAGAGCAGTACTTC
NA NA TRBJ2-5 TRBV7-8 CASSLAGGPRTQETQYF TGTGCCAGCAGCTTAGCTGGCGGCCCGAGGACCCAAGAGACCCAGTACTTC
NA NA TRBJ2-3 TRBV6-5 CASSRIGADTQYF TGTGCCAGCAGCCGGATCGGAGCAGATACGCAGTATTTT
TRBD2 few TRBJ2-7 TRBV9 CASSPSGRPYEQYF TGTGCCAGCAGCCCCAGCGGGAGGCCTTACGAGCAGTACTTC
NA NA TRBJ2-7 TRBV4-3 CASSQDWGQSCEQYF TGCGCCAGCAGCCAAGATTGGGGGCAGTCCTGCGAGCAGTACTTC
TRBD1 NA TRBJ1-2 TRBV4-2 CASSPTGQGNYGYTF TGTGCCAGCAGCCCCACGGGACAGGGCAACTATGGCTACACCTTC
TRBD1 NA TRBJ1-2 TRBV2 CASSGGTGINYGYTF TGTGCCAGCAGTGGGGGGACAGGAATTAACTATGGCTACACCTTC
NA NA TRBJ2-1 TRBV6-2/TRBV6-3 CASSYKSQGPSWNEQFF TGTGCCAGCAGTTACAAGAGTCAGGGGCCCTCGTGGAATGAGCAGTTCTTC
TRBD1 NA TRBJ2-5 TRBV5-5 CASSPGTDFGTQYF TGTGCCAGCAGCCCCGGGACAGATTTCGGGACCCAGTACTTC
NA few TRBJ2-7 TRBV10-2 CASSAESSYEQYF TGCGCCAGCAGCGCGGAAAGCTCCTACGAGCAGTACTTC
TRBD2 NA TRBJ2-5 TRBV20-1 CSARGPRQRERQYF TGCAGTGCTAGAGGCCCCCGGCAGCGGGAGAGACAGTACTTC
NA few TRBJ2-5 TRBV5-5 CASSPGGEFQETQYF TGTGCCAGCAGCCCAGGAGGAGAATTCCAAGAGACCCAGTACTTC
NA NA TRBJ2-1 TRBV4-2 CASSQDLVREQFF TGTGCCAGCAGCCAAGACCTAGTACGTGAGCAGTTCTTC
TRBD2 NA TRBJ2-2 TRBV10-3 CAISQAGGPRGELFF TGTGCCATCAGCCAAGCGGGAGGGCCCCGCGGGGAGCTGTTTTTT
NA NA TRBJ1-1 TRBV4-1 CASSQGPEGDTEAFF TGCGCCAGTAGCCAAGGTCCCGAGGGAGACACTGAAGCTTTCTTT
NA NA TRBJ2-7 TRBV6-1 CASSEGRSDYYEQYF TGTGCCAGCAGTGAAGGGCGGTCGGACTACTACGAGCAGTACTTC
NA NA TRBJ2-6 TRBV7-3 CASSLTSAGEASGANVLTF TGTGCCAGCAGCTTAACGTCCGCCGGGGAGGCCTCTGGGGCCAACGTCCTGACTTTC
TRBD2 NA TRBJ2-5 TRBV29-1 CSVEEVSGRPRETQYF TGCAGCGTTGAAGAGGTTAGCGGGAGGCCGAGGGAGACCCAGTACTTC
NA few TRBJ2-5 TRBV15 CATSSYGSQETQYF TGTGCCACCAGCAGTTACGGGAGCCAAGAGACCCAGTACTTC
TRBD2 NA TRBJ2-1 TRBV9 CASSSPGGREQFF TGTGCCAGCAGCTCCCCGGGAGGCAGGGAGCAGTTCTTC
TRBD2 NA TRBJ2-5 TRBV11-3 CASSSRLAVQETQYF TGTGCCAGCAGCTCCCGACTAGCGGTCCAAGAGACCCAGTACTTC
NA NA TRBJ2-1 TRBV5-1 CASSLGGRLNEQFF TGCGCCAGCAGCTTGGGGGGTCGGCTAAATGAGCAGTTCTTC
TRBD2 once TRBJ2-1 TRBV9 CASSVGGRHLSYNEQFF TGTGCCAGCAGCGTTGGCGGGAGGCACCTCTCCTACAATGAGCAGTTCTTC